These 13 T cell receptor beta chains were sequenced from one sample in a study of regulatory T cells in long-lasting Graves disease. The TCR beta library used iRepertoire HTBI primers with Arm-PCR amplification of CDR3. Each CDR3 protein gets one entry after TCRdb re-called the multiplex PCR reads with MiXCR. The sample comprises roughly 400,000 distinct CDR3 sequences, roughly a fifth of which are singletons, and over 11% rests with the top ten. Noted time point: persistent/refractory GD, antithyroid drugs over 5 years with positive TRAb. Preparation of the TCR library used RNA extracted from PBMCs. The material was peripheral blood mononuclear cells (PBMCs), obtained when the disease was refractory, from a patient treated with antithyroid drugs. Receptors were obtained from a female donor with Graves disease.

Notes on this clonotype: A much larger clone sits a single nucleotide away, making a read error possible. The CDR3 DNA is TGTGCCATCAGTTACTCGAGGACAGGGAGGGCCAAAAACATTCAGTACTTC. Its protein product is CAISYSRTGRAKNIQYF. The genes are TRBV10-3 and TRBJ2-4, with TRBD1 matching 8 bases. V lost 5 bases to trimming and J lost 1 base; unmatched junction nucleotides: 10. Per germline, CDR1 ENHRY and CDR2 SYGVKD. The CDR3 loop spans 17 amino acids.

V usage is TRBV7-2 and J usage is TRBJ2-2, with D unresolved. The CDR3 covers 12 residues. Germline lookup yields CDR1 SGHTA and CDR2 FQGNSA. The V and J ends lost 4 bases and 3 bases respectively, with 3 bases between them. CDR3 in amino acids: CASSWYTGELFF. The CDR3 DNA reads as TGTGCCAGCAGCTGGTACACCGGGGAGCTGTTTTTT.

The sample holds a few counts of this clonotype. DNA for the CDR3: TGTGCCAGCAGCGGGACTAGCGCCCGCTCTGGGGCCAACGTCCTGACTTTC. This gives the protein CASSGTSARSGANVLTF. The chain uses TRBV5-4 and TRBJ2-6; 10 positions agree with TRBD2. The germline gives CDR1 SGHNT, CDR2 YYREEE (reference sequence). The trim removed 4 bases at V and 0 bases at J, leaving 4 bases unmatched. This CDR3 region has 17 residues.

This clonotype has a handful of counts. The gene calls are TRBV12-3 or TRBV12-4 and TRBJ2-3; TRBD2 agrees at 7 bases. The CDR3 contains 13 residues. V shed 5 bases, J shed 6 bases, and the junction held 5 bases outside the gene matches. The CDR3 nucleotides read TGTGCCAGCAGTCTGACTAGCAAGGATACGCAGTATTTT. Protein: CASSLTSKDTQYF.

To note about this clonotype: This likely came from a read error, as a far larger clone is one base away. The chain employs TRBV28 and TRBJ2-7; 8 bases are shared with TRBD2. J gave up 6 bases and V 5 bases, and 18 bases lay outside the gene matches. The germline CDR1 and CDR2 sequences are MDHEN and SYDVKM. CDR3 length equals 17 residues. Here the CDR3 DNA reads TGTGCCAGCAGTGAACTCCTGCCGGGACTAGTTTTTTGCGAGCAGTACTTC. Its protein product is CASSELLPGLVFCEQYF.

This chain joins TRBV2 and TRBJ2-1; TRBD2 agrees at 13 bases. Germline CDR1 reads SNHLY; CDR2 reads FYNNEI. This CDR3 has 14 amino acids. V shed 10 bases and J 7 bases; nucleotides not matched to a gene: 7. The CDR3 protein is CANLGLAGKNEQFF. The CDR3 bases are TGTGCCAACCTGGGACTAGCGGGAAAGAATGAGCAGTTCTTC.

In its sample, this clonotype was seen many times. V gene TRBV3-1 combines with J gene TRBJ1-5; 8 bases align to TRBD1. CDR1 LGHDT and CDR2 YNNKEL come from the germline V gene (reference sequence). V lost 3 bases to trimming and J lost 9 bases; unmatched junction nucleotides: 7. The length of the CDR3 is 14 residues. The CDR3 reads CASSQGQVYRPQHF. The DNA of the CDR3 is TGTGCCAGCAGCCAGGGACAGGTCTATCGGCCCCAGCATTTT.

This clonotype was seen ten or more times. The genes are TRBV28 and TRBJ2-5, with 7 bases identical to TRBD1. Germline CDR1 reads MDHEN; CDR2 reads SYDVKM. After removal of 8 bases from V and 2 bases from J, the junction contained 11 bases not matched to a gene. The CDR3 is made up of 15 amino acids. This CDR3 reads CASAPHRGSQETQYF. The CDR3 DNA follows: TGTGCCAGCGCCCCGCACAGGGGCTCGCAAGAGACCCAGTACTTC.

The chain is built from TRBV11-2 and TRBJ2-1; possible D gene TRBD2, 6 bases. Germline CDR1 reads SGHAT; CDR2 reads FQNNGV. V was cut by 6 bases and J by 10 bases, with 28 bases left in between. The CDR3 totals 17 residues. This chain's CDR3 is CASSRSQEGRHPSEQFF. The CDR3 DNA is TGTGCCAGCAGTCGATCTCAGGAGGGGCGTCACCCGAGCGAGCAGTTCTTC.

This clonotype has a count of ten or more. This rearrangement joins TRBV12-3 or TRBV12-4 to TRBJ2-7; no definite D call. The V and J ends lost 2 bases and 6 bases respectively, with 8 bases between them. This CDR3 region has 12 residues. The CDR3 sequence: CASSLRVAEQYF. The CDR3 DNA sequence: TGTGCCAGCAGTTTAAGGGTTGCCGAGCAGTACTTC.

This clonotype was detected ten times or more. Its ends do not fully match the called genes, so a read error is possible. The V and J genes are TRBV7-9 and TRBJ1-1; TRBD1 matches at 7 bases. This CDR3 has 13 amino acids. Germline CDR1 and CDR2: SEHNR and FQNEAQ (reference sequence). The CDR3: CASRTGQASVSVF. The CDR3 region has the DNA TGTGCCAGCAGAACAGGACAGGCCTCCGTTTCTGTCTTT. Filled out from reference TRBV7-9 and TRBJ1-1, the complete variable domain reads DTGVSQNPRHKITKRGQNVTFRCDPISEHNRLYWYRQTLGQGPEFLTYFQNEAQLEKSRLLSDRFSAERPKGSFSTLEIQRTEQGDSAMYLCASRTGQASVSVFGQGTRLTVV.

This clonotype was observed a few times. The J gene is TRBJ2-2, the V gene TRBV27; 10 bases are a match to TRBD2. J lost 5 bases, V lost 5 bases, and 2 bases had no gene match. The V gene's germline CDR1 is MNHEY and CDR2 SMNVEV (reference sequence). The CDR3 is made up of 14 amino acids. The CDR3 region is CASSLLAGTGELFF. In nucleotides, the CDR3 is TGTGCCAGCAGTCTACTAGCGGGAACCGGGGAGCTGTTTTTT.

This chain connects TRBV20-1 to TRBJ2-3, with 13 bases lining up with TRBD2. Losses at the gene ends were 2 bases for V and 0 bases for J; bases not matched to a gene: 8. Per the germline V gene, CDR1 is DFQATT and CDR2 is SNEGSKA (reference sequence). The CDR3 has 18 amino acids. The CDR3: CSARSTSGRAASTDTQYF. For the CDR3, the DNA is TGCAGTGCTAGATCCACTAGCGGGAGGGCCGCTAGCACAGATACGCAGTATTTT.